A selection of T cell receptor beta chains follows, all from one sample in a study of T cell repertoires in cytomegalovirus infection. Their cognate antigens are unknown. In TCRdb, the reads were re-called with MiXCR into one record per CDR3 protein. The sample carries about 37,000 distinct CDR3 sequences, approximately 52% recorded once. The sample in question was CD8+ T cells from cultured PBMCs, obtained from culture after CMV antigen stimulation. Receptors were obtained from a human donor in good health (CMV status not recorded). Some clones in this sample may be carry-over from other donors' samples. Both conserved end residues are part of each CDR3. Each record gives: D gene, V gene, J gene, clone size, CDR3 DNA, CDR3 protein. D genes are given only for firm matches. Clone sizes are given selectively: once, few, many, or a class where the clone is expanded.

D gene: TRBD2
V gene: TRBV2
J gene: TRBJ2-2
clone size: few
CDR3 DNA: TGTGCCAGCAGTGATTGGACTAGCGGGAGGCTACACACCGGGGAGCTGTTTTTT
CDR3 protein: CASSDWTSGRLHTGELFF

D gene: TRBD1
V gene: TRBV7-6
J gene: TRBJ2-7
clone size: .
CDR3 DNA: TGTGCCAGCAGCAAGCCGGGACAGGGGGCGAATCTATACGAGCAGTACTTC
CDR3 protein: CASSKPGQGANLYEQYF

D gene: .
V gene: TRBV24-1
J gene: TRBJ2-1
clone size: .
CDR3 DNA: TGTGCCACCAGTGACCGATGGACAGAAACGTACAATGAGCAGTTCTTC
CDR3 protein: CATSDRWTETYNEQFF

D gene: TRBD2
V gene: TRBV7-2
J gene: TRBJ2-7
clone size: .
CDR3 DNA: TGTGCCAGCAGCTTAGCGGCAGCGGGGGGTTGGGAGCAGTACTTC
CDR3 protein: CASSLAAAGGWEQYF

D gene: .
V gene: TRBV3-1
J gene: TRBJ2-7
clone size: .
CDR3 DNA: TGTGCCAGCAGCCAAGATCTCCGGGACGCCTACGAGCAGTACTTC
CDR3 protein: CASSQDLRDAYEQYF

D gene: .
V gene: TRBV7-9
J gene: TRBJ1-1
clone size: .
CDR3 DNA: TGTGCCAGCACCTTAGTTGGCACTGAAGCTTTCTTT
CDR3 protein: CASTLVGTEAFF

D gene: .
V gene: TRBV7-2
J gene: TRBJ2-3
clone size: few
CDR3 DNA: TGTGCCAGCAGCCCTAGGGGGGCGGGGGCGACCGATACGCAGTATTTT
CDR3 protein: CASSPRGAGATDTQYF

D gene: .
V gene: TRBV7-9
J gene: TRBJ2-7
clone size: few
CDR3 DNA: TGTGCCAGCAGCTTAGGTGTAGCGGTAAGCTCCTACGAGCAGTACTTC
CDR3 protein: CASSLGVAVSSYEQYF

D gene: .
V gene: TRBV7-8
J gene: TRBJ2-5
clone size: .
CDR3 DNA: TGTGCCAGCAGCTTGAATAGAAAAGAGACCCAGTACTTC
CDR3 protein: CASSLNRKETQYF

D gene: TRBD1
V gene: TRBV15
J gene: TRBJ2-2
clone size: .
CDR3 DNA: TGTGCCACCAGCAGAGATCCAGGGGGAATAACCGGGGATCTGTTTTTT
CDR3 protein: CATSRDPGGITGDLFF

D gene: .
V gene: TRBV6-6
J gene: TRBJ1-1
clone size: .
CDR3 DNA: TGTGCCAGCAGTTACTCGACAGGTGCGAACACTGAAGCTTTCTTT
CDR3 protein: CASSYSTGANTEAFF

D gene: .
V gene: TRBV23-1
J gene: TRBJ2-3
clone size: once
CDR3 DNA: TGCGCCAGCAGTCAATCGGAGGGGCGGCTAGCACCGCTTGCAGATACGCAGTATTTT
CDR3 protein: CASSQSEGRLAPLADTQYF

D gene: .
V gene: TRBV7-2
J gene: TRBJ2-7
clone size: many
CDR3 DNA: TGTGCCAGCAGCAAGGGACTCTACTACGAGCAGTACTTC
CDR3 protein: CASSKGLYYEQYF

D gene: .
V gene: TRBV7-4
J gene: TRBJ1-2
clone size: once
CDR3 DNA: TGTGCCAGCAGCTTAGCCTCGTCCGAGGAGGGCTACACCTTC
CDR3 protein: CASSLASSEEGYTF

D gene: TRBD2
V gene: TRBV7-9
J gene: TRBJ2-1
clone size: many
CDR3 DNA: TGTGCCAGCAGGTCGTATGGGCGGGAGGCTGAGCAGTTCTTC
CDR3 protein: CASRSYGREAEQFF

D gene: TRBD1
V gene: TRBV7-8
J gene: TRBJ1-1
clone size: .
CDR3 DNA: TGTGCCAGCAGGGGACAGGGGATCACTGAAGCTTTCTTT
CDR3 protein: CASRGQGITEAFF

D gene: TRBD2
V gene: TRBV7-3
J gene: TRBJ2-3
clone size: .
CDR3 DNA: TGTGCCAGCAGCTTACGGGGGGGCGGCACAGATACGCAGTATTTT
CDR3 protein: CASSLRGGGTDTQYF

D gene: .
V gene: TRBV7-2
J gene: TRBJ1-4
clone size: .
CDR3 DNA: TGTGCCAGCAGCCCGAAGACAGGCCCCGCAACTAATGAAAAACTGTTTTTT
CDR3 protein: CASSPKTGPATNEKLFF

D gene: TRBD1
V gene: TRBV6-8
J gene: TRBJ2-5
clone size: once
CDR3 DNA: TGTGCCAGCAATCCAAAGAGGGGGCTTGGAGAGACCCAGTACTTC
CDR3 protein: CASNPKRGLGETQYF

D gene: TRBD1
V gene: TRBV12-3/TRBV12-4
J gene: TRBJ1-5
clone size: .
CDR3 DNA: TGTGCCAGCAGTCAGGACAGGGGAAATCAGCCCCAGCATTTT
CDR3 protein: CASSQDRGNQPQHF

D gene: TRBD1
V gene: TRBV29-1
J gene: TRBJ1-1
clone size: few
CDR3 DNA: TGCAGCGTTGAGACAGGGGGGAACACTGAAGCTTTCTTT
CDR3 protein: CSVETGGNTEAFF

D gene: .
V gene: TRBV27
J gene: TRBJ1-2
clone size: .
CDR3 DNA: TGTGCCAGCAGTCCCCGGGAAAACTATGGCTACACCTTC
CDR3 protein: CASSPRENYGYTF

D gene: TRBD2
V gene: TRBV7-2
J gene: TRBJ2-7
clone size: .
CDR3 DNA: TGTGCCAGCAGGCTAGCGGGAGGGCCAGGCGAGCAGTACTTC
CDR3 protein: CASRLAGGPGEQYF

D gene: .
V gene: TRBV7-6
J gene: TRBJ2-7
clone size: few
CDR3 DNA: TGTGCCAGCAGCTTATCTTCCTCCTACGAGCAGTACTTC
CDR3 protein: CASSLSSSYEQYF

D gene: .
V gene: TRBV12-3/TRBV12-4
J gene: TRBJ1-6
clone size: .
CDR3 DNA: TGTGCCAGCAGTTTGACAGTGGCTAGGAATTCACCCCTCCACTTT
CDR3 protein: CASSLTVARNSPLHF

D gene: .
V gene: TRBV19
J gene: TRBJ2-3
clone size: once
CDR3 DNA: TGTGCCAGTAGCAAAAGACTCCGCAGCACAGATACGCAGTATTTT
CDR3 protein: CASSKRLRSTDTQYF

D gene: .
V gene: TRBV12-3/TRBV12-4
J gene: TRBJ1-1
clone size: few
CDR3 DNA: TGTGCCAGCAGTCCGGGATCCGAAGCTTTCTTT
CDR3 protein: CASSPGSEAFF

D gene: .
V gene: TRBV27
J gene: TRBJ1-1
clone size: .
CDR3 DNA: TGTGCCAGCACCTCAGGCACTGAAGCTTTCTTT
CDR3 protein: CASTSGTEAFF

D gene: .
V gene: TRBV24-1
J gene: TRBJ1-5
clone size: once
CDR3 DNA: TGTGCCACCAGTGATGCCGACAGGTCCAATCAGCCCCAGCATTTT
CDR3 protein: CATSDADRSNQPQHF

D gene: TRBD1
V gene: TRBV7-8
J gene: TRBJ1-1
clone size: .
CDR3 DNA: TGTGCCAGCAGCTTAGATTTCACAGGGGGAAACACTGAAGCTTTCTTT
CDR3 protein: CASSLDFTGGNTEAFF

D gene: .
V gene: TRBV10-3
J gene: TRBJ2-1
clone size: .
CDR3 DNA: TGTGCCATCAGTGAAGTGGGTGAGCAGTTCTTC
CDR3 protein: CAISEVGEQFF

D gene: .
V gene: TRBV7-8
J gene: TRBJ2-1
clone size: few
CDR3 DNA: TGTGCCAGCAGCTTAAATATATGGCAGAGCTCCTACAATGAGCAGTTCTTC
CDR3 protein: CASSLNIWQSSYNEQFF

D gene: TRBD1
V gene: TRBV20-1
J gene: TRBJ2-5
clone size: many
CDR3 DNA: TGCAGTGCTAGGCCGGGACAGCCCAAAGAGACCCAGTACTTC
CDR3 protein: CSARPGQPKETQYF

D gene: TRBD1
V gene: TRBV5-1
J gene: TRBJ1-1
clone size: .
CDR3 DNA: TGCGCCAGCAGCTCGGGACAGGGGAACACTGAAGCTTTCTTT
CDR3 protein: CASSSGQGNTEAFF

D gene: .
V gene: TRBV11-2
J gene: TRBJ2-7
clone size: .
CDR3 DNA: TGTGCCAGCAGCTTAGGGTTAAGTAGCGAGCAGTACTTC
CDR3 protein: CASSLGLSSEQYF

D gene: TRBD2
V gene: TRBV4-1
J gene: TRBJ2-3
clone size: .
CDR3 DNA: TGTGCCAGCAGCCTCGGGACTAGCTACCAAAGGGATACGCAGTATTTT
CDR3 protein: CASSLGTSYQRDTQYF

D gene: .
V gene: TRBV7-9
J gene: TRBJ2-1
clone size: few
CDR3 DNA: TGTGTCTGTAGCGGGCCCGCTATAAGGGGGCCCCTCAATGAGCAGTTCTTC
CDR3 protein: CVCSGPAIRGPLNEQFF

D gene: TRBD2
V gene: TRBV7-2
J gene: TRBJ2-3
clone size: .
CDR3 DNA: TGTGCCAGCAGCTCTCGACTAGCGGGGCCGTTCACAGATACGCAGTATTTT
CDR3 protein: CASSSRLAGPFTDTQYF

D gene: TRBD1
V gene: TRBV28
J gene: TRBJ2-7
clone size: .
CDR3 DNA: TGTGCCAGCAGTTCGACAGGGGGCGGCTTCTACGAGCAGTACTTC
CDR3 protein: CASSSTGGGFYEQYF

D gene: .
V gene: TRBV7-6
J gene: TRBJ1-5
clone size: once
CDR3 DNA: TGTGCCAGCAGCTTAAGCTCGCGTAGCAATCAGCCCCAGCATTTT
CDR3 protein: CASSLSSRSNQPQHF

D gene: TRBD2
V gene: TRBV4-2
J gene: TRBJ2-3
clone size: .
CDR3 DNA: TGTGCCAGCAGCCAAGATCTGTTAGCGGGAGGGGTGGAGTATTTT
CDR3 protein: CASSQDLLAGGVEYF

D gene: .
V gene: TRBV27
J gene: TRBJ1-5
clone size: .
CDR3 DNA: TGTGCCAGCAGTTCCCGGGGGATCGGCAGTCAGCCCCAGCATTTT
CDR3 protein: CASSSRGIGSQPQHF

D gene: .
V gene: TRBV13
J gene: TRBJ1-1
clone size: .
CDR3 DNA: TGTGCCAGCAGCTTAGTGCGGGAAGACTCTGGCACTGAAGCTTTCTTT
CDR3 protein: CASSLVREDSGTEAFF

D gene: TRBD2
V gene: TRBV4-2
J gene: TRBJ2-3
clone size: .
CDR3 DNA: TGTGCCAGCAGCCAGACGGAGACGGGAGGGCCTATTAATACGCAGTATTTT
CDR3 protein: CASSQTETGGPINTQYF

D gene: TRBD2
V gene: TRBV6-1
J gene: TRBJ2-1
clone size: few
CDR3 DNA: TGTGCCAGCAGTGAATGGGCTAGCGGGAGGGAAAGGAATGAGCAGTTCTTC
CDR3 protein: CASSEWASGRERNEQFF

D gene: .
V gene: TRBV27
J gene: TRBJ1-6
clone size: many
CDR3 DNA: TGTGCCAGCAGCCCAGGGACTCATAATTCACCCCTCCACTTT
CDR3 protein: CASSPGTHNSPLHF

D gene: TRBD2
V gene: TRBV2
J gene: TRBJ2-4
clone size: .
CDR3 DNA: TGTGCCAGCAGAAAGGGGAAGCGGGAGTCCAAAAACATTCAGTACTTC
CDR3 protein: CASRKGKRESKNIQYF

D gene: TRBD1
V gene: TRBV7-8
J gene: TRBJ2-7
clone size: few
CDR3 DNA: TGTGCCAGCAGCTTAGACGGGACAGTCTCCTACGAGCAGTACTTC
CDR3 protein: CASSLDGTVSYEQYF

D gene: TRBD1
V gene: TRBV20-1
J gene: TRBJ2-3
clone size: many
CDR3 DNA: TGCAGTGCTTGGGACAGGGGCACAGATACGCAGTATTTT
CDR3 protein: CSAWDRGTDTQYF

D gene: .
V gene: TRBV7-9
J gene: TRBJ1-5
clone size: .
CDR3 DNA: TGTGCCAGCAGCTTAGGGACAACCATCGATCAGCCCCAGCATTTT
CDR3 protein: CASSLGTTIDQPQHF

D gene: TRBD2
V gene: TRBV7-8
J gene: TRBJ2-1
clone size: few
CDR3 DNA: TGTGCCAGCAGAATAGCGGGAGGCGGTGAGCAGTTCTTC
CDR3 protein: CASRIAGGGEQFF

D gene: TRBD2
V gene: TRBV6-1
J gene: TRBJ2-1
clone size: .
CDR3 DNA: TGTGCCAGCAACCTCTTAGCGGGGGGGTACAATGAGCAGTTCTTC
CDR3 protein: CASNLLAGGYNEQFF

D gene: .
V gene: TRBV11-2
J gene: TRBJ2-5
clone size: .
CDR3 DNA: TGTGCCAGCAGCTCAGGTTTGGGGCCAGATCAAGAGACCCAGTACTTC
CDR3 protein: CASSSGLGPDQETQYF